The TCR beta chain described here comes from a study of T cell repertoires in cytomegalovirus infection. Looking at the study overall: CMV infection plus the matching HLA type was flagged by public TCR beta signatures.

The CDR3 runs to 13 residues. With 2 bases removed from V and 4 bases from J, the gap between germline ends came to 8 bases. Per the germline V gene, CDR1 is MDHEN and CDR2 is SYDVKM. Each CDR3 protein is one row after TCRdb ran MiXCR on the reads. This table holds about 280,000 distinct CDR3 sequences, less than 25% found once. The study, taken as a whole, reports: Summed frequency of shared TCR beta families picked out CMV carriers who also had the relevant HLA. CMV-specific HLA-C-restricted TCR beta clonotypes dominated the ex vivo response.

As regards this clonotype: Its antigen remains unidentified.

The chain couples TRBV28 to TRBJ1-1, with no clear D. This receptor was obtained from a human donor in good health (CMV status not recorded). Some clones in this sample may be carry-over from other donors' samples. The sample in question was cultured PBMCs, obtained from culture after CMV antigen stimulation. CDR3 nucleotides: TGTGCCAGCAGTTTACTAGGGCCCACTGAAGCTTTCTTT. Protein sequence: CASSLLGPTEAFF.